Listed here are 31 T cell receptor beta chains from one sample, sequenced in a study of radiotherapy plus CTLA-4 blockade in lung cancer. TCRdb's table, derived via immunoSEQ multiplex PCR, lists solely in-frame clones and lacks some. Of approximately 50,000 clones in the sample, 73% are singletons; the top ten hold approximately 3.3%. Source: peripheral blood, taken from a patient treated with radiotherapy plus ipilimumab. The receptors originated from a human donor with non-small cell lung cancer who had a complete response to radiotherapy plus ipilimumab.

The chain combines TRBV7-7 with TRBJ2-5, with 7 bases lining up with TRBD1. This CDR3 comprises 14 residues. J lost 2 bases, V lost 5 bases, and 5 bases had no gene match. Germline CDR1 SSHAT, CDR2 FNYEAQ (reference sequence). This CDR3 is CASSGNRGQETQYF. CDR3 in DNA: TGTGCCAGCAGCGGAAACAGGGGACAAGAGACCCAGTACTTC.

This chain connects TRBV7-2 to TRBJ1-6; possible D gene TRBD1, 6 bases. The CDR3 contains 15 residues. Germline CDR1 reads SGHTA; CDR2 reads FQGNSA. Trimming shortened V by 5 bases and J by 6 bases, and 14 bases separated the two germline ends. The CDR3 spells CASSVQGQSNSPLHF. The CDR3 DNA reads as TGTGCCAGCAGCGTACAGGGTCAGTCTAATTCACCCCTCCACTTT.

The V gene is TRBV6-1, the J gene TRBJ2-1; tentative D call: TRBD1 (5 bases). CDR3 length: 13 residues. Germline loops: CDR1 MNHNS, CDR2 SASEGT. V gave up 4 bases and J gave up 5 bases, with 9 bases separating them. The CDR3: CASSVNRNNEQFF. The CDR3 region has the DNA TGTGCCAGCAGTGTAAACAGGAACAATGAGCAGTTCTTC.

The chain links TRBV11-2 to TRBJ2-4; 9 nucleotides align to TRBD1. Unmatched junction bases numbered 10, after V lost 3 bases and J lost 4 bases. The CDR3 has 17 amino acids. Germline assignment: CDR1 SGHAT and CDR2 FQNNGV. CDR3 residues: CASSFDTGQGPKNIQYF. The CDR3 region has the DNA TGTGCCAGCAGCTTCGACACCGGACAGGGGCCAAAAAACATTCAGTACTTC.

The rearrangement uses TRBV10-3 and TRBJ2-7; 13 bases fit TRBD2. The germline gives CDR1 ENHRY, CDR2 SYGVKD. The CDR3 is 14 amino acids. The V gene end was trimmed by 7 bases and the J gene end by 4 bases; junction bases not matched to a gene: 4. Here the CDR3 DNA reads TGTGCCATCAAGAGGACTAGCGGGGGATACGAGCAGTACTTC. It specifies CAIKRTSGGYEQYF.

A few counts support this clone. The rearrangement uses TRBV7-9 and TRBJ1-1, with D unresolved. The CDR3 sequence is 15 residues long. The V end was cut by 4 bases, the J end by 3 bases, with 15 bases between. The germline gives CDR1 SEHNR, CDR2 FQNEAQ (reference sequence). In DNA, the CDR3 is TGTGCCAGCAGCTCTGGCCCAACCGAAGACACTGAAGCTTTCTTT. Its protein is CASSSGPTEDTEAFF. Filled out from reference TRBV7-9 and TRBJ1-1, the complete variable domain reads DTGVSQNPRHKITKRGQNVTFRCDPISEHNRLYWYRQTLGQGPEFLTYFQNEAQLEKSRLLSDRFSAERPKGSFSTLEIQRTEQGDSAMYLCASSSGPTEDTEAFFGQGTRLTVV.

The chain uses TRBV5-1 and TRBJ2-3; 8 bases fit TRBD2. Germline assignment: CDR1 SGHRS and CDR2 YFSETQ. V lost 1 base and J lost 2; bases outside the gene matches: 6. This CDR3 region has 16 residues. The CDR3: CASSLPLAGSTDTQYF. The CDR3 region has the DNA TGCGCCAGCAGCTTGCCCCTAGCGGGTTCCACAGATACGCAGTATTTT.

The gene calls are TRBV19 and TRBJ2-2; 11 positions match TRBD2. Germline V lookup: CDR1 LNHDA, CDR2 SQIVND (reference sequence). Germline trimming cut 6 bases from V and 6 bases from J; bases unmatched to any gene: 9. There are 16 residues in the CDR3. CDR3 in amino acids: CASSLLAGVVPGELFF. CDR3 DNA sequence: TGTGCCAGTAGCTTACTAGCGGGAGTCGTCCCCGGGGAGCTGTTTTTT.

The chain recombines TRBV28 with TRBJ2-7; tentatively, D is TRBD1 (7 bases). V lost 2 bases and J lost 2, with 19 bases in between. Germline assignment: CDR1 MDHEN and CDR2 SYDVKM. This CDR3 spans 17 amino acids. CDR3 DNA: TGTGCCAGCAGTTTACCCCCCCCCGCAGGGGGGACCTACGAGCAGTACTTC. Its translation: CASSLPPPAGGTYEQYF.

The gene calls are TRBV7-2 and TRBJ1-3; D is undetermined. This CDR3 comprises 14 residues. The V end was cut by 4 bases, the J end by 4 bases, with 11 bases between. Per the germline V gene, CDR1 is SGHTA and CDR2 is FQGNSA. The CDR3 sequence: CASSYAGLGNTIYF. CDR3 nucleotide sequence: TGTGCCAGCAGCTACGCGGGTTTGGGAAACACCATATATTTT.

This chain uses TRBV5-1 with TRBJ2-5, with TRBD2 matching 7 bases. The J segment lost 3 bases and the V segment lost 4 bases, leaving 9 bases of the junction unmatched. The V gene's germline CDR1 is SGHRS and CDR2 YFSETQ. The CDR3 contains 15 residues. The CDR3 sequence: CASSQGTGGEETQYF. CDR3 nucleotides: TGCGCCAGCAGCCAAGGTACGGGGGGTGAAGAGACCCAGTACTTC.

The rearrangement uses TRBV30 and TRBJ2-7; 8 nucleotides line up with TRBD2. The CDR3 spans 14 residues. From germline, CDR1 is GTSNPN and CDR2 SVGIG (reference sequence). V shed 3 bases and J 7 bases; nucleotides not matched to a gene: 11. The CDR3 DNA reads TGTGCCTGGAGCGTAAGAGCGGGGGCCCGGGAGCAGTACTTC. Translation: CAWSVRAGAREQYF.

The CDR3 is CASAKGGLGTDTQYF. CDR3 DNA: TGTGCCAGCGCCAAGGGGGGACTAGGCACAGATACGCAGTATTTT. This chain connects TRBV11-3 to TRBJ2-3; the match to TRBD2 covers 8 bases. The junction had 8 bases not matched to a gene; V was cut back by 8 bases and J by 1 base. CDR1 and CDR2 (germline): SGHNT, YENEEA. The CDR3 has 15 amino acids.

The chain couples TRBV5-6 to TRBJ1-5; no reliable D call. Germline-derived CDR1 and CDR2 are SGHDT and YYEEEE. V lost 2 bases to trimming and J lost 4 bases, with 10 bases between them. This CDR3 contains 14 residues. CDR3 residues: CASSFSPGNQPQHF. The CDR3 DNA reads TGTGCCAGCAGCTTCTCGCCAGGTAATCAGCCCCAGCATTTT.

The rearrangement joins TRBV27 to TRBJ1-1; 7 nucleotides line up with TRBD1. The V gene end was trimmed by 6 bases and the J gene end by 5 bases; junction bases not matched to a gene: 3. Germline CDR1 and CDR2: MNHEY and SMNVEV (reference sequence). This CDR3 contains 12 residues. The CDR3 protein is CASSSRGTEAFF. The CDR3 DNA is TGTGCCAGCAGCAGCAGGGGGACTGAAGCTTTCTTT.

The chain recombines TRBV5-1 with TRBJ2-1, with TRBD2 identical over 9 bases. The CDR3 has 14 residues. From germline, CDR1 is SGHRS and CDR2 YFSETQ. J was trimmed by 8 bases and V by 5 bases; bases with no gene match: 8. The CDR3 is CASSPIAGVHEQFF. In DNA, the CDR3 is TGCGCCAGCAGTCCGATAGCGGGAGTGCATGAGCAGTTCTTC.

This clone has a handful of counts. The V call is TRBV9, the J call TRBJ2-2; tentatively, D is TRBD2 (6 bases). Germline V gives CDR1 SGDLS, CDR2 YYNGEE. The CDR3 contains 19 residues. V gave up 0 bases and J gave up 0 bases, with 18 bases separating them. CDR3 nucleotide sequence: TGTGCCAGCAGCGTAGTTCGGGGGATGGTATATCCGAACACCGGGGAGCTGTTTTTT. Protein product: CASSVVRGMVYPNTGELFF.

The chain couples TRBV10-2 to TRBJ2-7; TRBD2 matches at 7 bases. The CDR3 spans 14 residues. Trimming at V came to 3 bases and at J to 0 bases, leaving 2 bases not matched to a gene. Germline values: CDR1 WSHSY, CDR2 SAAADI. DNA of the CDR3: TGCGCCAGCAGTGATGGGGACTACTCCTACGAGCAGTACTTC. Its protein is CASSDGDYSYEQYF.

The CDR3 here is CASSVVGTTNEKLFF. The CDR3, as DNA: TGTGCCAGCAGCGTAGTCGGGACAACTAATGAAAAACTGTTTTTT. The chain combines TRBV9 with TRBJ1-4, with D uncertain. Germline CDR1 reads SGDLS; CDR2 reads YYNGEE. CDR3 length equals 15 residues. V gave up 0 bases and J gave up 0 bases, with 6 bases separating them.

The chain links TRBV4-3 to TRBJ1-2, with 8 bases lining up with TRBD1. CDR3 length: 16 residues. Looked up from germline, CDR1 is LGHNA and CDR2 is YSLEER. With V trimmed by 0 bases and J by 4 bases, 7 bases remained unmatched. CDR3 sequence: CASSQDWRQGAYGYTF. The CDR3 region has the DNA TGCGCCAGCAGCCAAGATTGGCGGCAGGGGGCCTATGGCTACACCTTC.

This clone was seen more than once but under ten times. The DNA for the CDR3 is TGTGCCAGTAGTATAGAGTTCGGGAGGGGAGGAGAGACCCAGTACTTC. Encoded protein: CASSIEFGRGGETQYF. The chain employs TRBV19 and TRBJ2-5; TRBD2 matches at 8 bases. V lost 0 bases to trimming and J lost 4 bases; unmatched junction nucleotides: 7. In germline, CDR1 is LNHDA, CDR2 SQIVND (reference sequence). The CDR3 contains 16 residues.

This clone was counted a single time. The chain combines TRBV5-4 with TRBJ2-1; D possibly corresponds to TRBD1 (6 bases). The V gene's germline CDR1 is SGHNT and CDR2 YYREEE (reference sequence). Trimming removed 4 bases from V and 0 bases from J, with 11 bases in between. This CDR3 has 15 residues. The CDR3 nucleotides are TGTGCCAGCAGCCCGGACAGCCTCTCCTACAATGAGCAGTTCTTC. It codes for CASSPDSLSYNEQFF.

By sample share, this clone is medium-sized. The J gene is TRBJ2-7, the V gene TRBV10-3; 14 bases are a match to TRBD2. Unmatched junction bases numbered 2, after V lost 4 bases and J lost 0 bases. This CDR3 comprises 16 residues. Germline V lookup: CDR1 ENHRY, CDR2 SYGVKD. The CDR3 coding sequence is TGTGCCATCAGTGGGACTAGCGGGAGGAGCTCCTACGAGCAGTACTTC. Translating it yields CAISGTSGRSSYEQYF.

The V call is TRBV6-5, the J call TRBJ2-7; 8 nucleotides match TRBD2. The germline V gene has CDR1 MNHEY and CDR2 SVGAGI. V lost 6 bases, J lost 7 bases, and 14 bases stayed unmatched. The CDR3 is made up of 15 amino acids. The CDR3 sequence: CASRGGTRGNWEQYF. CDR3 nucleotides: TGTGCCAGCAGGGGGGGGACTAGGGGGAACTGGGAGCAGTACTTC.

The rearrangement joins TRBV29-1 to TRBJ2-7; 10 bases are a match to TRBD2. The V gene's germline CDR1 is SQVTM and CDR2 ANQGSEA. V gave up 4 bases and J gave up 7 bases; unmatched junction bases: 13. The CDR3 runs to 15 residues. The CDR3 loop reads CSVVRERGGPREQYF. CDR3 nucleotides: TGCAGCGTTGTGAGGGAGCGGGGGGGCCCTAGGGAGCAGTACTTC.

The chain is built from TRBV19 and TRBJ1-4; no reliable D call. Germline V gene lookup returns CDR1 LNHDA and CDR2 SQIVND (reference sequence). The length of the CDR3 is 14 residues. V was pared by 6 bases and J by 4 bases, with 12 bases between. In DNA, the CDR3 is TGTGCCAGTAGGGAAGGCGGCAGTAATGAAAAACTGTTTTTT. Translated: CASREGGSNEKLFF.

The chain carries TRBV7-2 and TRBJ2-1; TRBD2 is a possible D gene (6 bases). V lost 5 bases, J lost 4 bases, and 21 bases lay in between. CDR3 length: 17 residues. From germline, CDR1 is SGHTA and CDR2 FQGNSA. This CDR3 is CASSQQTGGFGYNEQFF. In DNA, the CDR3 is TGTGCCAGCAGCCAGCAGACCGGGGGTTTTGGTTACAATGAGCAGTTCTTC.

The chain is built from TRBV7-9 and TRBJ2-5, with D possibly matching TRBD1 (6 bases). TRBJ2-7 matches the DNA end more closely, so the J call is doubtful. CDR1 SEHNR and CDR2 FQNEAQ come from the germline V gene (reference sequence). This CDR3 has 14 residues. The CDR3 region is CASSSTTGHYEQYF. The CDR3 bases are TGTGCCAGCAGCTCCACGACAGGACACTACGAGCAGTACTTC.

The genes are TRBV5-4 and TRBJ2-2; TRBD2 matches at 7 bases. CDR3 size: 15 residues. J gave up 8 bases and V 4 bases, and 11 bases lay outside the gene matches. Germline CDR1 is SGHNT and CDR2 is YYREEE (reference sequence). The CDR3 reads CASSHRLALPGELFF. In DNA, the CDR3 is TGTGCCAGCAGCCACCGACTAGCACTACCGGGGGAGCTGTTTTTT.

The chain combines TRBV6-5 with TRBJ1-4, with 8 bases matching TRBD1. The CDR3 is 14 residues long. CDR1 MNHEY and CDR2 SVGAGI come from the germline V gene. J gave up 8 bases and V 5 bases, and 7 bases lay outside the gene matches. As DNA, the CDR3 is TGTGCCAGCAGTGCCGACAGGGGCCAAGAAAAACTGTTTTTT. It encodes CASSADRGQEKLFF.

The V call is TRBV19, the J call TRBJ1-2; 8 positions agree with TRBD1. Trimming removed 3 bases from V and 2 bases from J; junction bases left unmatched: 5. Germline V gives CDR1 LNHDA, CDR2 SQIVND (reference sequence). The CDR3 totals 15 residues. CDR3 bases: TGTGCCAGTAGTATCGCGTCAGGGGGCAACTATGGCTACACCTTC. Translating gives CASSIASGGNYGYTF.